This T cell receptor (beta chain) was recovered during a study of control samples from healthy donors and cancer patients. Per the germline V gene, CDR1 is MRHNA and CDR2 is SNTAGT. V lost 10 bases, J lost 6 bases, and 9 bases stayed unmatched. This CDR3 contains 13 residues. Here immunoSEQ multiplex PCR was the method, and the copy in TCRdb shows in-frame clones only, minus some. The sample gives roughly 220,000 clones, about 93% of which show up once; approximately 1.5% is in the top ten. The chain joins TRBV6-4 to TRBJ2-7; TRBD1 matches at 10 bases. Input material: blood. The TCR was taken from a middle-aged man in good health. Here the CDR3 reads CATSRDRGREQYF. Here the CDR3 DNA reads TGTGCCACCTCCCGTGACAGGGGGCGCGAGCAGTACTTC.